This entry lists 22 T cell receptor beta chains sequenced from one sample in a study of cytomegalovirus exposure and HLA in healthy donors. Amplification used 60 Vbeta primers and 13 Jbeta primers. Generated by immunoSEQ multiplex PCR, the TCRdb table keeps only in-frame clones and is missing some. The sample carries approximately 100,000 clones, roughly 67% recorded once. The sample taken for sequencing was PBMCs. These receptors were taken from a human donor in good health.

The genes are TRBV11-2 and TRBJ2-7; 8 bases align to TRBD1. The CDR3 length is 17 residues. V trimming: 2 bases; J trimming: 2 bases; junction bases outside the gene matches: 11. CDR1 is SGHAT and CDR2 is FQNNGV in the germline V gene. CDR3 in DNA: TGTGCCAGCAGCTTAAGGGACCGACAGGGGATAGCCTACGAGCAGTACTTC. Residues: CASSLRDRQGIAYEQYF.

The chain employs TRBV11-3 and TRBJ2-1; 14 nucleotides agree with TRBD2. The V and J ends lost 5 bases and 2 bases, in that order; junction bases with no gene match: 11. Per germline, CDR1 SGHNT and CDR2 YENEEA. The CDR3 covers 19 residues. The CDR3 reads CASSHQPGLAGAAYNEQFF. The DNA for the CDR3 is TGTGCCAGCAGCCATCAACCGGGACTAGCGGGGGCCGCCTACAATGAGCAGTTCTTC.

The chain recombines TRBV7-3 with TRBJ2-2; the D gene is possibly TRBD2 (5 bases). This CDR3 has 14 amino acids. Germline V lookup: CDR1 SGHTA, CDR2 FQGTGA. With 0 bases removed from V and 7 bases from J, the gap between germline ends came to 9 bases. The CDR3 sequence: CASSLTNGVGELFF. The CDR3, as DNA: TGTGCCAGCAGCTTAACCAACGGGGTCGGGGAGCTGTTTTTT. The full variable domain, rest sourced from reference TRBV7-3 and TRBJ2-2, is GAGVSQTPSNKVTEKGKYVELRCDPISGHTALYWYRQSLGQGPEFLIYFQGTGAADDSGLPNDRFFAVRPEGSVSTLKIQRTERGDSAVYLCASSLTNGVGELFFGEGSRLTVL.

The CDR3 bases are TGTGCCAGTAGTATTGCAGGGGGCAGCGCAGATACGCAGTATTTT. It yields the protein CASSIAGGSADTQYF. The V gene is TRBV19, the J gene TRBJ2-3; TRBD1 matches at 8 bases. CDR1 is LNHDA and CDR2 is SQIVND in the germline V gene (reference sequence). Trimming took 3 bases from V and 4 from J; bases not matched to a gene: 6. This CDR3 region has 15 residues.

The chain joins TRBV5-1 to TRBJ2-3; the D gene is possibly TRBD2 (6 bases). V was shortened by 0 bases and J by 2 bases, with 13 bases between the two germline ends. CDR1 is SGHRS, CDR2 YFSETQ, per germline. This CDR3 has 16 amino acids. The DNA for the CDR3 is TGCGCCAGCAGCTTGGACGGTGCGGGACCCACAGATACGCAGTATTTT. As protein: CASSLDGAGPTDTQYF.

The chain uses TRBV7-6 and TRBJ2-2; 10 nucleotides agree with TRBD2. CDR1 and CDR2 from the germline V gene are SGHVS and FNYEAQ. J gave up 1 base and V 0 bases, and 2 bases lay outside the gene matches. This CDR3 spans 17 amino acids. CDR3 in amino acids: CASSLAASGGNTGELFF. The CDR3 nucleotides read TGTGCCAGCAGCTTAGCGGCTAGCGGGGGGAACACCGGGGAGCTGTTTTTT.

The V and J genes are TRBV7-3 and TRBJ2-1, with D unclear. Per the germline V gene, CDR1 is SGHTA and CDR2 is FQGTGA. This CDR3 has 14 residues. The V and J ends lost 5 bases and 5 bases respectively, with 13 bases between them. CDR3 DNA sequence: TGTGCCAGCAGCCACATGGTTGGAGACAATGAGCAGTTCTTC. This translates into CASSHMVGDNEQFF.

This chain links TRBV5-1 with TRBJ2-4; D gene uncertain. Germline lookup yields CDR1 SGHRS and CDR2 YFSETQ. There are 13 residues in the CDR3. V was clipped by 5 bases and J by 7 bases, with 13 bases between them. In DNA form, the CDR3 reads TGCGCCAGCAGTCCGCAAAACTTGAACATTCAGTACTTC. It yields the protein CASSPQNLNIQYF.

The V and J genes are TRBV7-3 and TRBJ1-1; D is unclear. The V end lost 2 bases, the J end lost 1 base, and 8 bases lay between the germline ends. Germline CDR1 SGHTA, CDR2 FQGTGA. The CDR3 consists of 14 residues. The CDR3 here is CASSLEGANTEAFF. CDR3 coding DNA: TGTGCCAGCAGCTTAGAGGGCGCGAACACTGAAGCTTTCTTT. Variable domain in full (rest from reference TRBV7-3 and TRBJ1-1): GAGVSQTPSNKVTEKGKYVELRCDPISGHTALYWYRQSLGQGPEFLIYFQGTGAADDSGLPNDRFFAVRPEGSVSTLKIQRTERGDSAVYLCASSLEGANTEAFFGQGTRLTVV.

The V gene is TRBV7-3, the J gene TRBJ1-1; tentative D call: TRBD1 (6 bases). The CDR3 has 13 residues. Germline CDR1 and CDR2: SGHTA and FQGTGA. With 5 bases removed from V and 3 bases from J, the gap between germline ends came to 10 bases. As DNA, the CDR3 is TGTGCCAGCAGCCAACAGGGCCACACTGAAGCTTTCTTT. Encoded protein: CASSQQGHTEAFF.

The CDR3 spells CASSWGQDPNQPQHF. In DNA form, the CDR3 reads TGTGCCAGCAGTTGGGGACAGGACCCCAATCAGCCCCAGCATTTT. This chain uses TRBV27 with TRBJ1-5; 8 bases line up with TRBD1. Trimming cost V 4 bases and J 3 bases; bases outside gene matches: 5. CDR1 and CDR2 (germline): MNHEY, SMNVEV (reference sequence). The CDR3 is 15 amino acids.

This clone was observed a few times. The rearrangement uses TRBV4-1 and TRBJ2-5; perhaps TRBD2 as D (6 bases). The V end was cut by 0 bases, the J end by 4 bases, with 12 bases between. Germline lookup yields CDR1 MGHRA and CDR2 YSYEKL. CDR3 size: 15 residues. The CDR3 reads CASSQEVGGGETQYF. The DNA for the CDR3 is TGCGCCAGCAGCCAAGAGGTCGGGGGAGGAGAGACCCAGTACTTC.

The chain has TRBV27 and TRBJ1-5; maybe TRBD1 (5 bases). CDR1 is MNHEY and CDR2 is SMNVEV in the germline V gene (reference sequence). CDR3 size: 15 residues. V dropped 3 bases and J dropped 5 bases, with 14 bases sitting between them. CDR3 DNA sequence: TGTGCCAGCAGTTTCATTGGCAGGGTTGATCAGCCCCAGCATTTT. This encodes CASSFIGRVDQPQHF.

This clone has a handful of counts. V usage is TRBV30 and J usage is TRBJ2-1; TRBD2 matches at 9 bases. Germline trimming cut 8 bases from V and 6 bases from J; bases unmatched to any gene: 8. Germline V lookup: CDR1 GTSNPN, CDR2 SVGIG (reference sequence). This CDR3 spans 13 amino acids. The CDR3 sequence: CARSSGAPNEQFF. For the CDR3, the DNA is TGTGCCAGATCTAGCGGGGCCCCCAATGAGCAGTTCTTC.

V gene TRBV30 combines with J gene TRBJ2-7, with TRBD1 matching over 8 bases. J was trimmed by 0 bases and V by 2 bases; bases with no gene match: 3. The germline CDR1 and CDR2 sequences are GTSNPN and SVGIG (reference sequence). CDR3 length equals 14 residues. The CDR3 DNA sequence: TGTGCCTGGAGTAGGGACAGGATCTCCTACGAGCAGTACTTC. As protein: CAWSRDRISYEQYF.

The rearrangement joins TRBV7-2 to TRBJ2-1; D call uncertain. Germline V gene sequence: CDR1 SGHTA, CDR2 FQGNSA. The V end was cut by 1 base, the J end by 6 bases, with 4 bases between. This CDR3 has 12 residues. CDR3 coding DNA: TGTGCCAGCAGCTTAGGTCGCAATGAGCAGTTCTTC. This codes for CASSLGRNEQFF.

The rearrangement uses TRBV5-6 and TRBJ1-4, with 7 bases that match TRBD1. CDR1 SGHDT and CDR2 YYEEEE come from the germline V gene. This CDR3 has 13 amino acids. The junction had 6 bases not matched to a gene; V was cut back by 5 bases and J by 8 bases. DNA of the CDR3: TGTGCCAGCAGAGACAGGGCAAGGGAAAAACTGTTTTTT. It translates to CASRDRAREKLFF.

CDR3 region: CASSSLGGTQETQYF. The CDR3 coding sequence is TGTGCCAGTAGTAGTCTGGGGGGGACCCAAGAGACCCAGTACTTC. The rearrangement joins TRBV19 to TRBJ2-5; 7 nucleotides match TRBD2. With 4 bases clipped from V and 1 base from J, the junction kept 6 bases outside the gene matches. The CDR3 consists of 15 residues. Germline V gene lookup returns CDR1 LNHDA and CDR2 SQIVND (reference sequence).

The V and J genes are TRBV7-9 and TRBJ2-7; D may be TRBD1 (6 bases). The ends were cut back, 6 bases at V and 3 bases at J, with 18 bases in the middle. From germline, CDR1 is SEHNR and CDR2 FQNEAQ (reference sequence). The CDR3 covers 15 residues. CDR3 in amino acids: CASSATGTPIYEQYF. Here the CDR3 DNA reads TGTGCCAGCAGTGCCACCGGGACACCCATCTACGAGCAGTACTTC.

The chain carries TRBV6-5 and TRBJ2-7, with TRBD2 matching 8 bases. Germline V gene lookup returns CDR1 MNHEY and CDR2 SVGAGI. The V and J ends lost 1 base and 3 bases, in that order; junction bases with no gene match: 5. The CDR3 covers 15 residues. The CDR3, as DNA: TGTGCCAGCAGTTACTTCCCCGGGACTAGCTACGAGCAGTACTTC. As protein: CASSYFPGTSYEQYF.

The chain joins TRBV6-1 to TRBJ1-2; D might be TRBD1 (6 bases). The CDR3 is made up of 18 amino acids. CDR1 and CDR2 (germline): MNHNS, SASEGT. V lost 4 bases and J lost 2, with 23 bases in between. The CDR3 loop reads CASSVRPTGVGANYGYTF. DNA of the CDR3: TGTGCCAGCAGTGTCCGACCGACAGGTGTGGGGGCAAACTATGGCTACACCTTC.

With respect to this clone: Germline is not matched at one junction end, which may reflect a read error. The same CDR3 arises from other DNA sequences in this sample as well. CDR3 amino acids: CASSSGGVNYGYTF. In DNA, the CDR3 is TGTGCTAGCAGCTCCGGGGGGGTTAACTATGGCTACACCTTC. The chain carries TRBV7-9 and TRBJ1-2, with a tentative D call TRBD1 (5 bases). The length of the CDR3 is 14 residues. Germline CDR1 is SEHNR and CDR2 is FQNEAQ (reference sequence).